The 29 T cell receptor beta chains below all came from one sample that was sequenced in a study of CD4+ T cells in melanoma. This table comes from immunoSEQ multiplex PCR, and its TCRdb copy is limited to in-frame clones, with some not included. This sample has about 5,000 clones, with about two thirds found just once. The sequenced sample was cells from a culture (not recorded whether cultured in vitro). These receptors all stem from a human donor with melanoma.

V usage is TRBV27 and J usage is TRBJ2-7; no clear D. Trimming cost V 0 bases and J 4 bases, with 10 bases left between them. The CDR3 contains 14 residues. Germline V CDR1 and CDR2: MNHEY, SMNVEV (reference sequence). The CDR3 is CASSLSNARYEQYF. In DNA form, the CDR3 reads TGTGCCAGCAGTTTATCGAACGCTCGGTACGAGCAGTACTTC.

Judged by abundance, this clone is medium-sized. The genes are TRBV5-1 and TRBJ2-1; TRBD2 matches 7 bases. The CDR3 length is 16 residues. V dropped 0 bases and J dropped 3; count of bases not matched to a gene: 6. The germline gives CDR1 SGHRS, CDR2 YFSETQ. The CDR3, as DNA: TGCGCCAGCAGCTTGGACGGGGGGACCAACTACAATGAGCAGTTCTTC. Its translation: CASSLDGGTNYNEQFF.

The chain combines TRBV10-2 with TRBJ2-5; possibly TRBD2 for D (6 bases). Looked up from germline, CDR1 is WSHSY and CDR2 is SAAADI. CDR3 length equals 15 residues. Trimming shortened V by 4 bases and J by 1 base, and 13 bases separated the two germline ends. DNA of the CDR3: TGCGCCAGCAGTGCGTCGGCGGGGACCCAAGAGACCCAGTACTTC. Its translation is CASSASAGTQETQYF.

The CDR3 nucleotides are TGTGCCAGCAGCTCACCACGACGGGACAGGTGGAACACTGAAGCTTTCTTT. Its protein product is CASSSPRRDRWNTEAFF. The gene calls are TRBV9 and TRBJ1-1; 8 bases line up with TRBD1. V was clipped by 4 bases and J by 1 base; unmatched bases: 12. CDR1 is SGDLS and CDR2 is YYNGEE in the germline V gene. This CDR3 region has 17 residues.

The CDR3 spells CASSFRDVYNEQFF. CDR3 DNA: TGTGCCAGCAGTTTCCGGGACGTCTACAATGAGCAGTTCTTC. V is TRBV28 and J is TRBJ2-1; perhaps D is TRBD1 or TRBD2 (5 bases each). CDR1 is MDHEN, CDR2 SYDVKM, per germline. The CDR3 contains 14 residues. V dropped 3 bases and J dropped 3 bases, with 9 bases sitting between them. Full variable domain (rest looked up from reference TRBV28 and TRBJ2-1): DVKVTQSSRYLVKRTGEKVFLECVQDMDHENMFWYRQDPGLGLRLIYFSYDVKMKEKGDIPEGYSVSREKKERFSLILESASTNQTSMYLCASSFRDVYNEQFFGPGTRLTVL.

The chain's CDR3 is CASSFQDRKGGYTF. DNA of the CDR3: TGTGCCAGCAGTTTCCAGGACAGGAAAGGTGGCTACACCTTC. The V and J genes are TRBV28 and TRBJ1-2; 7 bases agree with TRBD1. With V trimmed by 3 bases and J by 7 bases, 8 bases remained unmatched. CDR3 length: 14 residues. CDR1 MDHEN and CDR2 SYDVKM come from the germline V gene.

V and J are TRBV9 and TRBJ2-7; TRBD1 agrees at 9 bases. Trimming at V came to 4 bases and at J to 0 bases, leaving 8 bases not matched to a gene. The CDR3 runs 16 residues. Germline values: CDR1 SGDLS, CDR2 YYNGEE. The CDR3 coding sequence is TGTGCCAGCAGCCCCGAAACAGGGGGCTTCTCCTACGAGCAGTACTTC. Translating gives CASSPETGGFSYEQYF.

The chain combines TRBV18 with TRBJ2-1, with D maybe TRBD2 (6 bases). The V gene's germline CDR1 is KGHSH and CDR2 LQKENI. Between the trimmed V and J ends, which lost 8 bases and 4 bases, there was a span of 15 bases. The CDR3 covers 14 residues. CDR3 nucleotide sequence: TGTGCCAGCGAACAGGCGGGGCCTTACAATGAGCAGTTCTTC. This codes for CASEQAGPYNEQFF.

The chain recombines TRBV9 with TRBJ1-2; D is perhaps TRBD1 (5 bases). V was trimmed by 4 bases and J by 7 bases, leaving 11 bases between them. The length of the CDR3 is 12 residues. The germline CDR1 and CDR2 sequences are SGDLS and YYNGEE. CDR3 protein: CASSNQGGGYTF. The CDR3 DNA sequence: TGTGCCAGCAGCAACCAGGGAGGTGGCTACACCTTC.

J is TRBJ2-1 and V is TRBV12-5; TRBD1 is a possible D gene (5 bases). The CDR3 is 14 amino acids. Germline CDR1 and CDR2: LGHNT and FRNRAP. V was cut by 2 bases and J by 4 bases, with 9 bases left in between. The CDR3 DNA reads as TGTGCTAGTGGTTTGACAGGACCTTACAATGAGCAGTTCTTC. This encodes CASGLTGPYNEQFF. The entire variable domain, with the rest obtained from reference TRBV12-5 and TRBJ2-1, is as follows: DARVTQTPRHKVTEMGQEVTMRCQPILGHNTVFWYRQTMMQGLELLAYFRNRAPLDDSGMPKDRFSAEMPDATLATLKIQPSEPRDSAVYFCASGLTGPYNEQFFGPGTRLTVL.

This sequence joins TRBV2 and TRBJ2-3, with no clear D. The CDR3 has 15 residues. The V gene's germline CDR1 is SNHLY and CDR2 FYNNEI. V was trimmed by 1 base and J by 2 bases, leaving 10 bases between them. The CDR3 sequence is CASSEGSRYTDTQYF. The CDR3 nucleotides read TGTGCCAGCAGTGAAGGCTCACGTTACACAGATACGCAGTATTTT.

The chain joins TRBV5-6 to TRBJ1-2; weak D call: TRBD1 (5 bases). Trimming cost V 0 bases and J 2 bases, with 23 bases left between them. The CDR3 has 19 amino acids. The V gene's germline CDR1 is SGHDT and CDR2 YYEEEE. This CDR3 reads CASSLVSGSIPFLNYGYTF. The CDR3 DNA is TGTGCCAGCAGCTTGGTATCAGGGTCTATCCCCTTTTTAAACTATGGCTACACCTTC. The full variable domain, in which reference TRBV5-6 and TRBJ1-2 provide the parts outside the CDR3, is DAGVTQSPTHLIKTRGQQVTLRCSPKSGHDTVSWYQQALGQGPQFIFQYYEEEERQRGNFPDRFSGHQFPNYSSELNVNALLLGDSALYLCASSLVSGSIPFLNYGYTFGSGTRLTVV.

This CDR3 is CASSLNKERGKETQYF. The CDR3 DNA sequence: TGTGCCAGCAGCTTAAATAAGGAGCGGGGAAAAGAGACCCAGTACTTC. This chain links TRBV11-3 with TRBJ2-5; 7 bases align to TRBD2. The length of the CDR3 is 16 residues. V lost 2 bases, J lost 3 bases, and 9 bases stayed unmatched. CDR1 and CDR2 from the germline V gene are SGHNT and YENEEA.

This clone is large (0.1 to 1%) within its sample. The chain has TRBV10-1 and TRBJ2-3; D may be TRBD2 (5 bases). The CDR3 length is 12 residues. From germline, CDR1 is WNHNN and CDR2 SYGVQD (reference sequence). V lost 0 bases and J lost 9, with 7 bases in between. CDR3 bases: TGCGCCAGCAGTGAGTCGACTACCACGCAGTATTTT. As protein: CASSESTTTQYF.

This clone appeared a few times. This chain joins TRBV7-2 and TRBJ2-2; unclear D gene. The CDR3 contains 14 residues. Germline V lookup: CDR1 SGHTA, CDR2 FQGNSA. Trimming stripped 5 bases from V and 5 bases from J, with 12 bases between. CDR3 sequence reads: CASSGQVWTGELFF. The CDR3, as DNA: TGTGCCAGCAGCGGTCAGGTTTGGACCGGGGAGCTGTTTTTT.

The table lists this clone with a count of one. V usage is TRBV5-5 and J usage is TRBJ2-7; TRBD1 might be the D (6 bases). Looked up from germline, CDR1 is SGHKS and CDR2 is YYEKEE (reference sequence). The CDR3 is made up of 14 amino acids. The V end was cut by 1 base, the J end by 0 bases, with 8 bases between. This chain's CDR3 is CASSLTGTSYEQYF. CDR3 bases: TGTGCCAGCAGCTTGACAGGGACCTCCTACGAGCAGTACTTC.

A few counts support this clone. V is TRBV5-5 and J is TRBJ2-7; tentatively, D is TRBD1 or TRBD2 (5 bases each). Germline V CDR1 and CDR2: SGHKS, YYEKEE (reference sequence). Trimming took 5 bases from V and 1 from J, leaving 16 bases between them. CDR3 length: 15 residues. CDR3 coding DNA: TGTGCCAGCAGAAGAACCGAGGGGTATTCCTACGAGCAGTACTTC. Translation: CASRRTEGYSYEQYF.

The chain combines TRBV13 with TRBJ2-5, with a possible D match to TRBD1 (6 bases). Germline-derived CDR1 and CDR2 are PRHDT and FYEKMQ (reference sequence). V was shortened by 3 bases and J by 5 bases, with 10 bases between the two germline ends. The CDR3 has 13 residues. The CDR3 reads CASSFERGETQYF. The CDR3 DNA sequence: TGTGCCAGCAGCTTTGAAAGGGGGGAGACCCAGTACTTC.

The chain has TRBV7-3 and TRBJ2-1; TRBD2 agrees at 10 bases. Trimming cost V 2 bases and J 12 bases; bases outside gene matches: 10. This CDR3 is 15 amino acids long. Germline CDR1 is SGHTA and CDR2 is FQGTGA. CDR3 region: CASSLASGGDGVQFF. The CDR3 DNA sequence: TGTGCCAGCAGCTTAGCTAGCGGGGGCGATGGTGTGCAGTTCTTC.

The chain couples TRBV1 to TRBJ2-2; the table gives TRBD2 as D, unverified against the DNA. TRBV1 is a pseudogene. This CDR3 has 18 residues. CDR3 sequence (DNA): TGCACCAGCAGTGAACACACGTTAGGAGACGTCGACACCGGGGAGCTGTTTTTT. This translates into CTSSEHTLGDVDTGELFF.

By share of the sample, this clone is medium-sized. The V and J genes are TRBV4-1 and TRBJ2-7; D uncertain. This CDR3 has 15 residues. With 1 base removed from V and 3 bases from J, the gap between germline ends came to 13 bases. Germline CDR1 is MGHRA and CDR2 is YSYEKL. This chain's CDR3 is CASSQGPGDDYEQYF. For the CDR3, the DNA is TGCGCCAGCAGCCAAGGACCCGGCGACGACTACGAGCAGTACTTC.

V is TRBV9 and J is TRBJ2-3, with 8 bases that match TRBD2. From germline, CDR1 is SGDLS and CDR2 YYNGEE. Unmatched junction bases numbered 8, after V lost 3 bases and J lost 2 bases. The CDR3 has 16 residues. For the CDR3, the DNA is TGTGCCAGCAGCGGAACGACGGGGGGGACCACAGATACGCAGTATTTT. Translating it yields CASSGTTGGTTDTQYF.

Here the CDR3 reads CASAQVTEAFF. CDR3 nucleotide sequence: TGTGCCAGCGCCCAGGTCACTGAAGCTTTCTTT. This rearrangement joins TRBV19 to TRBJ1-1; D unclear. This CDR3 comprises 11 residues. The V and J ends lost 9 bases and 4 bases respectively, with 9 bases between them. The germline V gene has CDR1 LNHDA and CDR2 SQIVND (reference sequence).

CDR3 amino acids: CASSLGAGGTRYGYTF. Here the CDR3 DNA reads TGTGCCAGCAGCTTGGGTGCAGGGGGAACCCGCTATGGCTACACCTTC. The chain links TRBV5-4 to TRBJ1-2; 7 bases are a match to TRBD1. V dropped 0 bases and J dropped 4; count of bases not matched to a gene: 9. The germline gives CDR1 SGHNT, CDR2 YYREEE (reference sequence). The CDR3 contains 16 residues.

This clone appeared a single time. V usage is TRBV15 and J usage is TRBJ1-4; no definite D call. Trimming shortened V by 5 bases and J by 0 bases, and 16 bases separated the two germline ends. Germline V gives CDR1 LNHNV, CDR2 YYDKDF (reference sequence). The CDR3 runs to 17 residues. The CDR3 loop is CATSSILSEATNEKLFF. The DNA for the CDR3 is TGTGCCACCAGCTCAATCCTATCCGAGGCAACTAATGAAAAACTGTTTTTT.

This clone has a handful of counts. The chain uses TRBV9 and TRBJ2-2, with TRBD1 identical over 8 bases. V gave up 4 bases and J gave up 1 base; unmatched junction bases: 3. The germline CDR1 and CDR2 sequences are SGDLS and YYNGEE. The CDR3 consists of 15 residues. The CDR3 DNA follows: TGTGCCAGCAGCCTGGACAGGGAGAACACCGGGGAGCTGTTTTTT. It encodes CASSLDRENTGELFF.

The CDR3 protein is CASSAGTGFGQAKNIQYF. For the CDR3, the DNA is TGTGCCAGCAGCGCCGGGACAGGGTTCGGTCAAGCCAAAAACATTCAGTACTTC. The chain joins TRBV13 to TRBJ2-4, with 9 bases aligning to TRBD1. This CDR3 has 18 residues. Trimming took 5 bases from V and 0 from J; bases not matched to a gene: 11. CDR1 PRHDT and CDR2 FYEKMQ come from the germline V gene (reference sequence).

The chain combines TRBV9 with TRBJ1-2, with 7 bases fitting TRBD1. The germline gives CDR1 SGDLS, CDR2 YYNGEE. The junction had 10 bases not matched to a gene; V was cut back by 3 bases and J by 2 bases. This CDR3 comprises 16 residues. In DNA form, the CDR3 reads TGTGCCAGCAGCGACCCTCTAGTGACAGGGAACTATGGCTACACCTTC. Its protein is CASSDPLVTGNYGYTF. The full variable domain, its missing parts supplied by reference TRBV9 and TRBJ1-2, is DSGVTQTPKHLITATGQRVTLRCSPRSGDLSVYWYQQSLDQGLQFLIQYYNGEERAKGNILERFSAQQFPDLHSELNLSSLELGDSALYFCASSDPLVTGNYGYTFGSGTRLTVV.

This clone was seen a single time. V usage is TRBV7-3 and J usage is TRBJ1-5; no firm D call. Trimming left V 8 bases short and J 11 bases short, with 13 bases between. The V gene's germline CDR1 is SGHTA and CDR2 FQGTGA. The CDR3 runs 11 residues. The CDR3 sequence: CASWRKSAQHF. The CDR3 bases are TGTGCCAGCTGGAGGAAATCAGCCCAGCATTTT.